This paragraph reports one TCR beta chain. Its antigen is still unknown. This sample was taken from a study of T-cell memory formation after mild COVID-19. Study overall: TCR clusters were largely donor specific. Broader study findings: That cross-reactive memory joined was suggested by some responding clones appearing in pre-infection memory. Shrinking CD4+ clones were chiefly CM and EM; CD8+ ones were chiefly EMRA. Clones shrinking between day 15 and 85 showed a balanced CD4/CD8 split, and those that grew later tilted toward CD4+.

TCRdb re-called the 5' RACE reads through MiXCR, storing one row per CDR3 protein. Among 580,000 or so distinct CDR3 sequences listed, 15% to 20% were seen once. This CDR3 has 12 amino acids. The V and J ends lost 7 bases and 8 bases respectively, with 13 bases between them. The germline V gene has CDR1 SNHLY and CDR2 FYNNEI. The sequence was collected from an adult woman who had mild COVID-19 (a few samples of this study predate the infection). Cell type and time point are not known. This sequence joins TRBV2 and TRBJ2-3; a possible D gene is TRBD2 (5 bases). Sequencing input: PBMCs or a T cell subset sorted from them (not recorded which). CDR3: CASTQAAGTQYF. CDR3 DNA sequence: TGTGCCAGCACCCAGGCCGCGGGTACGCAGTATTTT. Drawing the rest from reference TRBV2 and TRBJ2-3, the complete variable domain is EPEVTQTPSHQVTQMGQEVILRCVPISNHLYFYWYRQILGQKVEFLVSFYNNEISEKSEIFDDQFSVERPDGSNFTLKIRSTKLEDSAMYFCASTQAAGTQYFGPGTRLTVL.